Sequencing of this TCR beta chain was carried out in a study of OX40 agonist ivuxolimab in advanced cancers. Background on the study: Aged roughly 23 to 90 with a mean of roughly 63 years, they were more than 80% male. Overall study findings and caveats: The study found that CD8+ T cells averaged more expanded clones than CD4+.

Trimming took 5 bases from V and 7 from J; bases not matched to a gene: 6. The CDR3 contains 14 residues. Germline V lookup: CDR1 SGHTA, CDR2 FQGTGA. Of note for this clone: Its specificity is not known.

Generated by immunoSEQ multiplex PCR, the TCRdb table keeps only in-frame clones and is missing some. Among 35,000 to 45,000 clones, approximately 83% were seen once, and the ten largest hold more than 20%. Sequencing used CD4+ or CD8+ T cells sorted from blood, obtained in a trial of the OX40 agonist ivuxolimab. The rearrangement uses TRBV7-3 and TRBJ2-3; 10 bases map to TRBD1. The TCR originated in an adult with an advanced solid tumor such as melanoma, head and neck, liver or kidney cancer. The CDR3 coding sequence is TGTGCCAGCAGCATAGGACAGGGGGTGAATACGCAGTATTTT. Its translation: CASSIGQGVNTQYF.